The TCR beta chain described here comes from a study of T-cell reconstitution after alpha-beta-depleted transplantation in children. Unique molecular identifiers were used in preparing the TCRbeta library. Using its own MiXCR run on the PCR reads, TCRdb lists one record per CDR3 protein. The sample lists some 200,000 distinct CDR3 sequences; 9.5% to 13% were seen once. The germline V and J ends were trimmed by 8 bases and 3 bases, with 16 bases remaining between them. CDR3 length equals 14 residues. In germline, CDR1 is MDHEN, CDR2 SYDVKM. This clonotype was counted at least ten times. Its target is not known. Study-level points and caveats: At one year after transplant, newly produced T cells mostly accounted for T-cell counts and diversity.

The source material was PBMCs, sampled before TCRalphabeta/CD19-depleted stem cell transplant. This TCR was sampled from a child in the first two years of life with acute myeloid leukemia, due to receive a stem cell transplant. The rearrangement joins TRBV28 to TRBJ1-1; D is unresolved. The CDR3 DNA follows: TGTGCCAGCGGTAGGCTAGGATGGGACACTGAAGCTTTCTTT. Its translation is CASGRLGWDTEAFF.